A single sample is the source of the 27 T cell receptor beta chains below, sequenced in a study of cytomegalovirus exposure and HLA in healthy donors. PCR used 60 Vbeta primers and 13 Jbeta primers. Sequencing used immunoSEQ multiplex PCR; TCRdb keeps in-frame clones, though not all of them. The sample shows 140,000 to 150,000 clones, 8.5% to 10% of them seen only once. The specimen was PBMCs. These receptors originate from a man between 45 and 60 years old in good health and CMV-seronegative.

About this clone itself: The junction shows a germline mismatch at one end, possibly a read error. This chain joins TRBV7-7 and TRBJ1-2; 7 bases agree with TRBD1. Germline loops: CDR1 SSHAT, CDR2 FNYEAQ (reference sequence). This CDR3 spans 13 amino acids. As DNA, the CDR3 is TGTGCTAGCAGCCGACAGGGATCTGGTGGCTACACCTTC. This translates into CASSRQGSGGYTF.

This clone has a handful of counts. The J gene is TRBJ1-5, the V gene TRBV5-5; no firm D call. Trimming took 0 bases from V and 5 from J, leaving 6 bases between them. This CDR3 region has 13 residues. CDR1 and CDR2 from the germline V gene are SGHKS and YYEKEE (reference sequence). The CDR3 region has the DNA TGTGCCAGCAGCTTGGATCGGGATCAGCCCCAGCATTTT. Amino acid sequence: CASSLDRDQPQHF.

This clone was picked up a small number of times. V and J are TRBV9 and TRBJ2-2, with D perhaps TRBD1 (5 bases). With 3 bases removed from V and 4 bases from J, the gap between germline ends came to 7 bases. Germline loops: CDR1 SGDLS, CDR2 YYNGEE. The CDR3 extends over 13 amino acids. CDR3 DNA sequence: TGTGCCAGCAGCGCAGGGTTCACCGGGGAGCTGTTTTTT. This codes for CASSAGFTGELFF.

V gene TRBV6-4 combines with J gene TRBJ2-2; 9 positions match TRBD1. V lost 7 bases and J lost 5; bases outside the gene matches: 8. The CDR3 length is 15 residues. Germline V gene sequence: CDR1 MRHNA, CDR2 SNTAGT. The CDR3 sequence: CASKLQGAGTGELFF. The CDR3 region has the DNA TGTGCCAGCAAACTACAGGGGGCTGGGACCGGGGAGCTGTTTTTT.

V gene TRBV7-6 combines with J gene TRBJ2-7; 10 bases are shared with TRBD2. Germline lookup yields CDR1 SGHVS and CDR2 FNYEAQ. There are 14 residues in the CDR3. The V gene end was trimmed by 1 base and the J gene end by 6 bases; junction bases not matched to a gene: 3. This CDR3 reads CASSLGSGGFEQYF. CDR3 in DNA: TGTGCCAGCAGCTTAGGTAGCGGGGGGTTCGAGCAGTACTTC.

This chain joins TRBV14 and TRBJ1-4, with TRBD1 matching 9 bases. The germline V gene has CDR1 SGHDN and CDR2 FVKESK. With V trimmed by 1 base and J by 7 bases, 4 bases remained unmatched. CDR3 length: 15 residues. In DNA, the CDR3 is TGTGCCAGCAGCCAAGTCACAGGGGGCGTTGAAAAACTGTTTTTT. Residues: CASSQVTGGVEKLFF. Full variable domain (rest looked up from reference TRBV14 and TRBJ1-4): EAGVTQFPSHSVIEKGQTVTLRCDPISGHDNLYWYRRVMGKEIKFLLHFVKESKQDESGMPNNRFLAERTGGTYSTLKVQPAELEDSGVYFCASSQVTGGVEKLFFGSGTQLSVL.

The table lists this clone with a count of one. The V call is TRBV5-1, the J call TRBJ2-5, with 12 bases identical to TRBD2. This CDR3 contains 16 residues. Per germline, CDR1 SGHRS and CDR2 YFSETQ. V shed 0 bases and J 3 bases; nucleotides not matched to a gene: 3. CDR3: CASSLDRLAGEETQYF. The DNA of the CDR3 is TGCGCCAGCAGCTTGGATCGACTAGCGGGAGAAGAGACCCAGTACTTC.

CDR3 in DNA: TGTGCCAGCAGCCGGTGGGGAAAGGGGCAGCCGAACACTGAAGCTTTCTTT. It specifies CASSRWGKGQPNTEAFF. V gene TRBV7-3 combines with J gene TRBJ1-1; D may be TRBD1 (5 bases). Germline V gives CDR1 SGHTA, CDR2 FQGTGA. V lost 5 bases and J 1 base, leaving 20 bases between the germline ends. The CDR3 is made up of 17 amino acids.

This clone was detected only a few times. This chain links TRBV21-1 with TRBJ2-7; no DNA check was done on the table's D call, TRBD2. TRBV21-1 is termed a pseudogene. This CDR3 is built from 20 residues. The CDR3 DNA reads as TGTGCCAGCAGCCCAGGGGTTAATGGACTAGCGGACAAGGAACCCTACGAGCAGTACTTC. The encoded protein is CASSPGVNGLADKEPYEQYF.

The V gene is TRBV28, the J gene TRBJ2-7; 7 bases are shared with TRBD2. Trimming took 4 bases from V and 5 from J; bases not matched to a gene: 11. The CDR3 length is 15 residues. Germline V lookup: CDR1 MDHEN, CDR2 SYDVKM. DNA for the CDR3: TGTGCCAGCAGTTCCGGCGGACTAGGGGATCACGAGCAGTACTTC. Protein: CASSSGGLGDHEQYF.

The chain links TRBV29-1 to TRBJ2-7, with TRBD1 matching over 9 bases. Germline-derived CDR1 and CDR2 are SQVTM and ANQGSEA. Germline trimming cut 4 bases from V and 1 base from J; bases unmatched to any gene: 5. This CDR3 comprises 14 residues. The CDR3 here is CSVAVGQGSYEQYF. The DNA of the CDR3 is TGCAGCGTTGCCGTGGGACAGGGATCCTACGAGCAGTACTTC.

This rearrangement joins TRBV10-1 to TRBJ2-3, with 7 nucleotides matching TRBD1. With 5 bases clipped from V and 3 bases from J, the junction kept 2 bases outside the gene matches. Germline V gene lookup returns CDR1 WNHNN and CDR2 SYGVQD (reference sequence). The length of the CDR3 is 13 residues. CDR3 residues: CASSTQGTDTQYF. CDR3 nucleotide sequence: TGCGCCAGCAGTACACAGGGGACAGATACGCAGTATTTT.

Turning to this clone: A read error may produce the germline difference seen at one junction end. Other DNA sequences in the sample encode the same CDR3. The J gene is TRBJ2-5, the V gene TRBV7-8; the match to TRBD1 covers 8 bases. In germline, CDR1 is SGHVS, CDR2 FQNEAQ. The CDR3 totals 14 residues. In DNA form, the CDR3 reads TGTGCTAGCAGCTTCGGGACAGGCGAAGAGACCCAGTACTTC. Encoded protein: CASSFGTGEETQYF.

This clone was counted only a few times. The chain combines TRBV27 with TRBJ1-1, with TRBD1 matching over 8 bases. Germline V gene lookup returns CDR1 MNHEY and CDR2 SMNVEV (reference sequence). The CDR3 runs 17 residues. Unmatched junction bases numbered 18, after V lost 5 bases and J lost 7 bases. The CDR3 region has the DNA TGTGCCAGCAGTCCTACATTGGACAGGGTCTCGTTAGGTGAAGCTTTCTTT. This translates into CASSPTLDRVSLGEAFF.

The chain employs TRBV30 and TRBJ2-6; D remains unclear. Per the germline V gene, CDR1 is GTSNPN and CDR2 is SVGIG (reference sequence). The CDR3 has 13 amino acids. Trimming stripped 7 bases from V and 0 bases from J, with 7 bases between. CDR3 coding DNA: TGTGCCTCCTCCCTCTCTGGGGCCAACGTCCTGACTTTC. Translation gives CASSLSGANVLTF.

The chain is built from TRBV4-1 and TRBJ1-5, with 12 bases fitting TRBD1. V dropped 0 bases and J dropped 6; count of bases not matched to a gene: 12. Germline lookup yields CDR1 MGHRA and CDR2 YSYEKL. The CDR3 has 19 residues. CDR3 sequence reads: CASSQDLGTGGRWSQPQHF. CDR3 in DNA: TGCGCCAGCAGCCAAGATCTTGGGACAGGGGGCAGATGGAGTCAGCCCCAGCATTTT.

This clone was observed a few times. V and J are TRBV4-1 and TRBJ2-7; D is possibly TRBD1 (5 bases). The CDR3 has 14 amino acids. Germline CDR1 reads MGHRA; CDR2 reads YSYEKL. Between the trimmed V and J ends, which lost 4 bases and 0 bases, there was a span of 10 bases. The CDR3 DNA sequence: TGCGCCAGCAGCCCTGGACAAGTCTCCTACGAGCAGTACTTC. It is translated as CASSPGQVSYEQYF.

The chain is built from TRBV19 and TRBJ1-2; the match to TRBD1 covers 8 bases. Losses at the gene ends were 4 bases for V and 6 bases for J; bases not matched to a gene: 7. CDR1 and CDR2 from the germline V gene are LNHDA and SQIVND (reference sequence). The CDR3 contains 14 residues. CDR3 amino acids: CASSRGQGGNGYTF. Here the CDR3 DNA reads TGTGCCAGTAGTAGAGGACAGGGAGGGAATGGCTACACCTTC.

This clone was seen a handful of times. The chain recombines TRBV6-1 with TRBJ1-4, with D perhaps matching TRBD1 (6 bases). This CDR3 is built from 14 residues. With 6 bases removed from V and 8 bases from J, the gap between germline ends came to 16 bases. Germline values: CDR1 MNHNS, CDR2 SASEGT. As DNA, the CDR3 is TGTGCCAGCAGGCTGGGGGCTATGTACGAAAAACTGTTTTTT. Amino acid sequence: CASRLGAMYEKLFF.

V and J are TRBV5-4 and TRBJ2-5, with 7 positions matching TRBD2. Per germline, CDR1 SGHNT and CDR2 YYREEE (reference sequence). Trimming cost V 0 bases and J 2 bases; bases outside gene matches: 7. The CDR3 contains 16 residues. As DNA, the CDR3 is TGTGCCAGCAGCTTGGGGGGGGGACCCCCACAAGAGACCCAGTACTTC. As protein: CASSLGGGPPQETQYF.

The CDR3 nucleotides read TGTGCCAGCAGCTTAGGGGCGGGGGACGGTGGTGAGCAGTTCTTC. The encoded protein is CASSLGAGDGGEQFF. This rearrangement joins TRBV7-8 to TRBJ2-1; TRBD2 agrees at 7 bases. CDR1 SGHVS and CDR2 FQNEAQ come from the germline V gene. The CDR3 loop spans 15 amino acids. Losses at the gene ends were 1 base for V and 9 bases for J; bases not matched to a gene: 9.

The chain couples TRBV6-5 to TRBJ2-5; maybe TRBD2 (6 bases). The J call is doubtful: the DNA matches TRBJ2-7 better. This CDR3 spans 12 amino acids. The germline CDR1 and CDR2 sequences are MNHEY and SVGAGI. CDR3 in amino acids: CASRTGDYEQYF. CDR3 coding DNA: TGTGCCAGCAGAACGGGAGACTACGAGCAGTACTTC.

In regard to this clone: Within the sample, other DNA sequences also encode this same CDR3. The chain recombines TRBV5-1 with TRBJ2-7, with 9 bases fitting TRBD2. From germline, CDR1 is SGHRS and CDR2 YFSETQ. Trimming removed 2 bases from V and 3 bases from J; junction bases left unmatched: 3. This CDR3 has 14 amino acids. CDR3 nucleotides: TGCGCCAGCAGCTTAAGCGGGAGGAGCTACGAGCAGTACTTC. Encoded protein: CASSLSGRSYEQYF. Supplemented by reference TRBV5-1 and TRBJ2-7, the full variable domain reads KAGVTQTPRYLIKTRGQQVTLSCSPISGHRSVSWYQQTPGQGLQFLFEYFSETQRNKGNFPGRFSGRQFSNSRSEMNVSTLELGDSALYLCASSLSGRSYEQYFGPGTRLTVT.

The chain is built from TRBV9 and TRBJ1-2, with 9 positions matching TRBD1. V gave up 3 bases and J gave up 1 base; unmatched junction bases: 1. The CDR3 contains 14 residues. Germline V lookup: CDR1 SGDLS, CDR2 YYNGEE. Here the CDR3 DNA reads TGTGCCAGCAGCGCGACAGGGGGTAACTATGGCTACACCTTC. Residues: CASSATGGNYGYTF.

This clone was detected a few times. The sample carries other DNA sequences with the same CDR3. The chain carries TRBV29-1 and TRBJ1-1, with 10 positions matching TRBD1. Germline CDR1 reads SQVTM; CDR2 reads ANQGSEA. The ends lost 7 bases at V and 1 base at J; junction bases unmatched: 9. The CDR3 loop spans 15 amino acids. Here the CDR3 DNA reads TGCAGCGCTACGACAGGGGGCAGTGGGAACACTGAAGCTTTCTTT. It is translated as CSATTGGSGNTEAFF.

This clone was seen a handful of times. J is TRBJ2-7 and V is TRBV5-4; D ambiguous. This CDR3 has 14 residues. Deletions cut 0 bases from V and 4 bases from J, with 11 bases between. CDR1 is SGHNT, CDR2 YYREEE, per germline (reference sequence). This CDR3 is CASSLAIKRYEQYF. DNA of the CDR3: TGTGCCAGCAGCTTGGCCATAAAGAGGTACGAGCAGTACTTC.

The table lists this clone with a few counts. The V call is TRBV2, the J call TRBJ2-5; 11 bases align to TRBD2. V shed 7 bases and J 4 bases; nucleotides not matched to a gene: 8. The CDR3 is 15 amino acids. CDR1 and CDR2 (germline): SNHLY, FYNNEI. As DNA, the CDR3 is TGTGCCAGCAACAGGGAAGGACTAGCGGGAGAGACCCAGTACTTC. It specifies CASNREGLAGETQYF.